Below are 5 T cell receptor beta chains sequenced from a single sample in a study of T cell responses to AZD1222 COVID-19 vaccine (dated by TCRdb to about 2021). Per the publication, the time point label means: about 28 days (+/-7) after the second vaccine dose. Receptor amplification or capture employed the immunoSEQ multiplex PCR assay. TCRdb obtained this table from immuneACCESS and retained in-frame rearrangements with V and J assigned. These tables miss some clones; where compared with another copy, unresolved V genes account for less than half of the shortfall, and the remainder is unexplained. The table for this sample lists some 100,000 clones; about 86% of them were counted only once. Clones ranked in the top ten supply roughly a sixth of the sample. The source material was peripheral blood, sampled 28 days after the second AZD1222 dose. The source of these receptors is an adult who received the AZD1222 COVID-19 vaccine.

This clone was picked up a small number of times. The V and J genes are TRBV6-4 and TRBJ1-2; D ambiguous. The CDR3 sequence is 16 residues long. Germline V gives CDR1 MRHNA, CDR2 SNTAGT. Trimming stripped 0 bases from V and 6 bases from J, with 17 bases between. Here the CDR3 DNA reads TGTGCCAGCAGTGACTCTAATATCGGCGGACTTAATGGCTACACCTTC. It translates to CASSDSNIGGLNGYTF.

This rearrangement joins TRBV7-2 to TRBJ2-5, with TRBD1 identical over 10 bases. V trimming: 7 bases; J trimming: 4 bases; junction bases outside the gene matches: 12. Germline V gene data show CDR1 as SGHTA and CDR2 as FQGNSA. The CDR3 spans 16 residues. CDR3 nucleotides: TGTGCCAGCACCGAACAAGCGACAGGGGGCCTAGAGACCCAGTACTTC. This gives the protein CASTEQATGGLETQYF.

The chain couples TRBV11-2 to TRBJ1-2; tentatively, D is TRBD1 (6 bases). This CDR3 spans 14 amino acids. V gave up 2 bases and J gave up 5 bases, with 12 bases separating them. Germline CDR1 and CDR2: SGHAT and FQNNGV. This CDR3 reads CASSLNRADYGYTF. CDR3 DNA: TGTGCCAGCAGCTTAAACAGGGCTGATTATGGCTACACCTTC. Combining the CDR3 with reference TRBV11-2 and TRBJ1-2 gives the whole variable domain EAGVAQSPRYKIIEKRQSVAFWCNPISGHATLYWYQQILGQGPKLLIQFQNNGVVDDSQLPKDRFSAERLKGVDSTLKIQPAKLEDSAVYLCASSLNRADYGYTFGSGTRLTVV.

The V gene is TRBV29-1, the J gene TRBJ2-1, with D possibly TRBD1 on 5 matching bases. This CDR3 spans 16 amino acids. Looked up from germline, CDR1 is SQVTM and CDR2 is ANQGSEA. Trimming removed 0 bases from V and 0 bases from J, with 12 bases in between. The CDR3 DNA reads TGCAGCGTTGAAGATTATCAGGGAAGCTCCTACAATGAGCAGTTCTTC. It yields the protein CSVEDYQGSSYNEQFF.

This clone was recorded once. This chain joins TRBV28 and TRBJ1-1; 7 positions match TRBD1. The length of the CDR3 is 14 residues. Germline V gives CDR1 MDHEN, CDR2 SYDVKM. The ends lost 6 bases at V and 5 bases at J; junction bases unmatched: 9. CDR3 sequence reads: CASSPAGGRTEAFF. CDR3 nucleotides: TGTGCCAGCAGCCCAGCAGGGGGTAGAACTGAAGCTTTCTTT.